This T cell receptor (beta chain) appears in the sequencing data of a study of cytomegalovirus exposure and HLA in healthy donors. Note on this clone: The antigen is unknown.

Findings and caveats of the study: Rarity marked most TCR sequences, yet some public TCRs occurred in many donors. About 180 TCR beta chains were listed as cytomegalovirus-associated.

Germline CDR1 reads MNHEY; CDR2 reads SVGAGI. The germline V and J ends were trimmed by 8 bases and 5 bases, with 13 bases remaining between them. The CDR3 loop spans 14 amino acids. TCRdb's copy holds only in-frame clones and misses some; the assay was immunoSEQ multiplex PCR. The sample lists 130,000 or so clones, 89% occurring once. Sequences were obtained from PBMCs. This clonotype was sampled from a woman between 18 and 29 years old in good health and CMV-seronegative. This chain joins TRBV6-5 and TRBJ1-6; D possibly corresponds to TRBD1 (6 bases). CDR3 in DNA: TGTGCCAGCGTACAGGGTTTGGATAATTCACCCCTCCACTTT. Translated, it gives CASVQGLDNSPLHF.